A few counts support the clone carrying this TCR beta chain. TCRdb reprocessed the RT-PCR reads with MiXCR, giving one entry per CDR3 protein. Among about 680,000 distinct CDR3 sequences listed, around 14% were seen once. V lost 1 base, J lost 3 bases, and 9 bases stayed unmatched. The CDR3 is 16 amino acids. The germline CDR1 and CDR2 sequences are KGHSH and LQKENI. The chain is built from TRBV18 and TRBJ2-7; 7 nucleotides align to TRBD1. Sequencing was carried out using memory CD4+ T cells from blood. The sequence derives from a female donor in good health, serving as a healthy control. This CDR3 is CASSPQQGDLGYEQYF. The DNA of the CDR3 is TGTGCCAGCTCACCACAGCAGGGGGACCTGGGCTACGAGCAGTACTTC.